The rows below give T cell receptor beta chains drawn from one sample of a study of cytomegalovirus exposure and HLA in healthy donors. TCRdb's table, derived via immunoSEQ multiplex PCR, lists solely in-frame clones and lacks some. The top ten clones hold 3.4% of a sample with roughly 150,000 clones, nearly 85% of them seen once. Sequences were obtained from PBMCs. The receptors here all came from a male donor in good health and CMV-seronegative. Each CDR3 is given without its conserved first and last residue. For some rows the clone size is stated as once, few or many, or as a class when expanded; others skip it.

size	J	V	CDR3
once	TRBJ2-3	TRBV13	ASSPRGSGGDTQY
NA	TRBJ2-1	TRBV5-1	ASRTRDRYNEQF
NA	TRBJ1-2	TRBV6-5	ASSYFQAGYT
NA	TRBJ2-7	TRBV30	AWRRSGSGTYEQY
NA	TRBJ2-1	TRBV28	ASSNSPSGREF
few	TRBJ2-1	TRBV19	ASSPSVSHEQF
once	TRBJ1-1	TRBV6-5	ASSSTMGRQEAF
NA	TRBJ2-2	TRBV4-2	ASSQGPSINTGELF
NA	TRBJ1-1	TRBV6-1	ASSDGRGWGTEAF
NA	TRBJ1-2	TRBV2	ASRPRQGGINGYT
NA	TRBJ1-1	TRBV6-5	ASSTRYSLNTEAF
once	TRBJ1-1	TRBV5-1	ASSPYPIQIGVDTEAF
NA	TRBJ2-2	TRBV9	ASSEGQGRTGELF
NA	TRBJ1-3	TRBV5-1	ASSDPGSGNTIY
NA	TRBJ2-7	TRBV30	AWSRQGMGEQY
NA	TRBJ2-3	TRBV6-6	ASRQAVTSTDTQY
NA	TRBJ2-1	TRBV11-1	ASSYRTSSYNEQF
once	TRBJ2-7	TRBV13	ASSLNLAGDEQY
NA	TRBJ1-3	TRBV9	ASSVGQSSGNTIY
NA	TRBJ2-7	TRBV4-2	ASTGGPTSSEQY
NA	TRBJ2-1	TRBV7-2	ASSLLAGVSEQF
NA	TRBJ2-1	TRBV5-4	ASSSPGLYSYNEQF
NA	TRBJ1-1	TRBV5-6	ASSLIGGTGGANTEAF
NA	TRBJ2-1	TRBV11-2	ASSLGGRVGNEQF
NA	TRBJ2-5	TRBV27	ASSLLFSGGETQY
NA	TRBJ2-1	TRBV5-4	ASTRIRQSHYNEQF
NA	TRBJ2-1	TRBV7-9	ASSPGGGEQF
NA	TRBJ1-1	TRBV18	ASHMTVNTEAF
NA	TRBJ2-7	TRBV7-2	ASSPPGTRFSEQY
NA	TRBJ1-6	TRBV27	ASSLRTGVNSPLH
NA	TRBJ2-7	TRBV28	APLGMDRGLGGLPSGGSYEQY
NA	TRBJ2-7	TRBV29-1	SVVGHCEQY
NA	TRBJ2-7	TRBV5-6	ASSLELAGMHGEQY
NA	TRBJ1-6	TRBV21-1	ASNGQGTPLH
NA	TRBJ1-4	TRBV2	ASSETGGRLDEKLF
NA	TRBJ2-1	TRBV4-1	ASSPSASGIYNEQF
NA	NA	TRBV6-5	ASSLYHEQY
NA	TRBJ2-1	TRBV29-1	SAPQASLNEQF
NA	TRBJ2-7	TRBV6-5	ASSPDRQSYEQY
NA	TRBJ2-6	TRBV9	ASSALWSGANVLT
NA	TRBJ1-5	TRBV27	ASSLSTGRNQPQH
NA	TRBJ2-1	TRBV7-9	ASSLVVMNEQF
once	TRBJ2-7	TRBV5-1	ASSLDSGGVYEQY
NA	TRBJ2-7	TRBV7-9	ASSLGLVEEQY
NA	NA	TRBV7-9	ASIFSGRPYEQY